Shown below are 21 T cell receptor beta chains from a single sample sequenced in a study of OX40 agonist ivuxolimab in advanced cancers. Assay: immunoSEQ multiplex PCR; the TCRdb copy retains only in-frame clones and omits some. The sample lists 75,000 to 80,000 clones, about 85% occurring once. Specimen: CD4+ or CD8+ T cells sorted from blood, collected in a trial of the OX40 agonist ivuxolimab. Source of these receptors: an adult with an advanced solid tumor such as melanoma, head and neck, liver or kidney cancer.

V gene TRBV6-6 combines with J gene TRBJ2-7, with D possibly TRBD2 on 5 matching bases. This CDR3 has 12 amino acids. Germline lookup yields CDR1 MNHNY and CDR2 SVGAGI (reference sequence). Trimming took 1 base from V and 9 from J, leaving 10 bases between them. CDR3 sequence: CASSYYRTGQYF. DNA of the CDR3: TGTGCCAGCAGTTACTATAGGACTGGGCAGTACTTC.

The gene calls are TRBV6-1 and TRBJ2-7, with TRBD2 as a possible D gene (5 bases). The CDR3 consists of 14 residues. Germline assignment: CDR1 MNHNS and CDR2 SASEGT. Between the trimmed V and J ends, which lost 2 bases and 9 bases, there was a span of 17 bases. CDR3 bases: TGTGCCAGCAGTGAACAACTCGGGCGTCGGGGGCAGTACTTC. Its translation is CASSEQLGRRGQYF.

This chain uses TRBV2 with TRBJ1-1; D remains unclear. The CDR3 loop spans 11 amino acids. V lost 7 bases and J lost 3, with 6 bases in between. CDR1 and CDR2 from the germline V gene are SNHLY and FYNNEI. The CDR3 bases are TGTGCCAGCACCATGGACACTGAAGCTTTCTTT. Its translation is CASTMDTEAFF.

The V gene is TRBV6-6, the J gene TRBJ1-5; 8 bases are shared with TRBD1. The J segment lost 1 base and the V segment lost 2 bases, leaving 4 bases of the junction unmatched. CDR3 length: 16 residues. CDR1 and CDR2 from the germline V gene are MNHNY and SVGAGI (reference sequence). Here the CDR3 DNA reads TGTGCCAGCAGTTACCTGGACAGGGTAAGCAATCAGCCCCAGCATTTT. This translates into CASSYLDRVSNQPQHF.

The chain has TRBV10-2 and TRBJ1-1; D remains ambiguous. V was shortened by 7 bases and J by 4 bases, with 13 bases between the two germline ends. This CDR3 is 13 amino acids long. The germline V gene has CDR1 WSHSY and CDR2 SAAADI. CDR3 coding DNA: TGCGCCAGCACGATCAGAGCTCGCACTGAAGCTTTCTTT. Translation gives CASTIRARTEAFF.

This clone was seen once. This rearrangement joins TRBV5-1 to TRBJ2-5; the match to TRBD2 covers 9 bases. Germline CDR1 and CDR2: SGHRS and YFSETQ. This CDR3 has 17 amino acids. V lost 4 bases and J lost 5; bases outside the gene matches: 15. The CDR3 nucleotides read TGCGCCAGCAGCCGGAGGCTAGCGGGACCCCTAGGGGAGACCCAGTACTTC. The encoded protein is CASSRRLAGPLGETQYF. Drawing the rest from reference TRBV5-1 and TRBJ2-5, the complete variable domain is KAGVTQTPRYLIKTRGQQVTLSCSPISGHRSVSWYQQTPGQGLQFLFEYFSETQRNKGNFPGRFSGRQFSNSRSEMNVSTLELGDSALYLCASSRRLAGPLGETQYFGPGTRLLVL.

The CDR3 sequence is CASSPQQEVTQYF. CDR3 bases: TGTGCCAGCTCACCCCAACAGGAGGTTACGCAGTATTTT. J is TRBJ2-3 and V is TRBV18; D tentatively reads TRBD1 or TRBD2 (5 bases each). Trimming shortened V by 3 bases and J by 8 bases, and 12 bases separated the two germline ends. CDR1 is KGHSH and CDR2 is LQKENI in the germline V gene. The CDR3 has 13 amino acids.

This clone occurred once. The chain combines TRBV18 with TRBJ1-1; 7 bases are shared with TRBD1. The CDR3 spans 16 residues. Germline CDR1 KGHSH, CDR2 LQKENI. The V segment lost 3 bases and the J segment 3 bases; nucleotides outside the gene matches: 10. CDR3 sequence (DNA): TGTGCCAGCTCACCCTATACGGGACAGAGATACACTGAAGCTTTCTTT. Its translation: CASSPYTGQRYTEAFF.

This sequence joins TRBV7-2 and TRBJ2-2; 9 bases are a match to TRBD1. Germline V gene data show CDR1 as SGHTA and CDR2 as FQGNSA. This CDR3 comprises 16 residues. The ends lost 3 bases at V and 5 bases at J; junction bases unmatched: 7. In nucleotides, the CDR3 is TGTGCCAGCAGCTTTATACAGGGGGCGGGGACCGGGGAGCTGTTTTTT. Translated: CASSFIQGAGTGELFF.

The chain links TRBV28 to TRBJ1-4; TRBD1 is a possible D gene (6 bases). V was pared by 6 bases and J by 8 bases, with 13 bases between. Looked up from germline, CDR1 is MDHEN and CDR2 is SYDVKM. The CDR3 is 13 amino acids. DNA for the CDR3: TGTGCCAGCAGACGTAACAGGGAAGAAAAACTGTTTTTT. Translating gives CASRRNREEKLFF.

This rearrangement joins TRBV28 to TRBJ2-5, with TRBD1 identical over 7 bases. Germline V gives CDR1 MDHEN, CDR2 SYDVKM. Losses at the gene ends were 5 bases for V and 6 bases for J; bases not matched to a gene: 9. The CDR3 is made up of 14 amino acids. CDR3 in DNA: TGTGCCAGCAGTGCCCCGACAGGGCCAAAGACCCAGTACTTC. This encodes CASSAPTGPKTQYF.

The chain carries TRBV7-8 and TRBJ2-3; 8 bases map to TRBD1. The V gene's germline CDR1 is SGHVS and CDR2 FQNEAQ. The CDR3 is made up of 14 amino acids. V was pared by 2 bases and J by 8 bases, with 6 bases of the junction left unmatched. Written as DNA, the CDR3 is TGTGCCAGCAGCTTACAGGGGGCCAGAGGTACGCAGTATTTT. Translation: CASSLQGARGTQYF.

J is TRBJ2-7 and V is TRBV7-2; D is ambiguous. Germline V CDR1 and CDR2: SGHTA, FQGNSA. Trimming stripped 4 bases from V and 3 bases from J, with 10 bases between. There are 13 residues in the CDR3. CDR3 sequence (DNA): TGTGCCAGCAGCTCAGCCCCGGGCTACGAGCAGTACTTC. Protein sequence: CASSSAPGYEQYF.

This chain uses TRBV28 with TRBJ2-3, with 8 nucleotides matching TRBD2. The CDR3 length is 15 residues. V was clipped by 6 bases and J by 0 bases; unmatched bases: 5. In germline, CDR1 is MDHEN, CDR2 SYDVKM. The CDR3 is CASRSRGGSTDTQYF. The CDR3 DNA is TGTGCCAGCAGGTCTCGGGGGGGCAGCACAGATACGCAGTATTTT.

The V call is TRBV7-9, the J call TRBJ1-2; maybe TRBD1 (5 bases). Between the trimmed V and J ends, which lost 5 bases and 6 bases, there was a span of 13 bases. This CDR3 has 13 residues. Germline CDR1 and CDR2: SEHNR and FQNEAQ (reference sequence). The CDR3 DNA reads TGTGCCAGCAGCCGGGACTGGAATGATGGCTACACCTTC. Amino acids: CASSRDWNDGYTF.

The rearrangement uses TRBV14 and TRBJ2-7, with D possibly being TRBD1 (6 bases). Germline V lookup: CDR1 SGHDN, CDR2 FVKESK. Trimming cost V 0 bases and J 3 bases, with 9 bases left between them. The CDR3 sequence is 14 residues long. The CDR3 DNA follows: TGTGCCAGCAGCCAAGATTGGGGGCGCTACGAGCAGTACTTC. It specifies CASSQDWGRYEQYF.

CDR3 sequence reads: CASSLMASGDEQFF. CDR3 sequence (DNA): TGTGCCAGCAGCTTAATGGCTAGTGGAGATGAGCAGTTCTTC. The V gene is TRBV11-2, the J gene TRBJ2-1; D is unresolved. V was cut by 2 bases and J by 8 bases, with 13 bases left in between. The CDR3 loop spans 14 amino acids. Germline values: CDR1 SGHAT, CDR2 FQNNGV.

This sequence joins TRBV11-3 and TRBJ2-2, with D possibly being TRBD1 (6 bases). Germline V gene sequence: CDR1 SGHNT, CDR2 YENEEA. Between the trimmed V and J ends, which lost 5 bases and 5 bases, there was a span of 21 bases. This CDR3 has 17 amino acids. The CDR3 bases are TGTGCCAGCAGCAGCGGTCAGACAGGCCGGTGGACCGGGGAGCTGTTTTTT. Its translation: CASSSGQTGRWTGELFF.

This CDR3 reads CASRPATQDPAGYTF. In DNA form, the CDR3 reads TGTGCCAGCAGACCTGCAACTCAAGACCCGGCGGGCTACACCTTC. V gene TRBV6-1 combines with J gene TRBJ1-2; no firm D call. V shed 6 bases and J shed 8 bases, with 22 bases lying between them. CDR3 size: 15 residues. Germline V lookup: CDR1 MNHNS, CDR2 SASEGT.

This rearrangement joins TRBV28 to TRBJ1-5, with 7 bases that match TRBD1. V shed 6 bases and J 0 bases; nucleotides not matched to a gene: 14. CDR1 and CDR2 from the germline V gene are MDHEN and SYDVKM. The CDR3 extends over 18 amino acids. For the CDR3, the DNA is TGTGCCAGCAGCGCGGGGACAGTCATTAACACTAGCAATCAGCCCCAGCATTTT. Translating gives CASSAGTVINTSNQPQHF.

The chain employs TRBV28 and TRBJ2-7, with 7 bases lining up with TRBD1. This CDR3 has 17 amino acids. Germline CDR1 reads MDHEN; CDR2 reads SYDVKM. V lost 4 bases and J lost 0; bases outside the gene matches: 12. The chain's CDR3 is CASSSPAGAGGSYEQYF. In DNA form, the CDR3 reads TGTGCCAGCAGTTCTCCTGCAGGGGCAGGGGGCTCCTACGAGCAGTACTTC.